Following are 11 T cell receptor beta chains from one sample sequenced in a study of lymphopenia after photon versus proton radiotherapy. Assay used: immunoSEQ multiplex PCR; TCRdb lists only in-frame clones, some missing. The table has some 25,000 clones, 75% to 90% seen once; the top ten hold approximately 3.7%. The source was peripheral blood, collected from a patient treated with photon-based radiotherapy. These receptors came from a woman between 45 and 65 years old with pancreatic cancer.

This clone was counted once. J is TRBJ1-2 and V is TRBV28, with D possibly being TRBD1 (6 bases). The ends were cut back, 6 bases at V and 8 bases at J, with 19 bases in the middle. Germline values: CDR1 MDHEN, CDR2 SYDVKM. The length of the CDR3 is 14 residues. For the CDR3, the DNA is TGTGCCAGCAGGATCCCGCTGGGGGGGCAAGGCTACACCTTC. Encoded protein: CASRIPLGGQGYTF.

CDR3 in DNA: TGTGCCAGCAGTCCTCGTTCCGACATAAACATTCAGTACTTC. Translated: CASSPRSDINIQYF. This chain connects TRBV6-6 to TRBJ2-4; D is ambiguous. In germline, CDR1 is MNHNY, CDR2 SVGAGI (reference sequence). The V gene lost 5 bases and the J gene lost 6 bases, with 14 bases spanning the gap. The CDR3 has 14 residues.

The chain joins TRBV30 to TRBJ2-1; 9 nucleotides align to TRBD2. Germline values: CDR1 GTSNPN, CDR2 SVGIG (reference sequence). The length of the CDR3 is 12 residues. Trimming took 5 bases from V and 5 from J; bases not matched to a gene: 1. CDR3 in amino acids: CAWGGRDNEQFF. CDR3 coding DNA: TGTGCCTGGGGCGGGAGGGACAATGAGCAGTTCTTC.

V usage is TRBV27 and J usage is TRBJ1-5; D uncertain. Per germline, CDR1 MNHEY and CDR2 SMNVEV (reference sequence). V gave up 1 base and J gave up 7 bases, with 11 bases separating them. This CDR3 has 14 residues. CDR3 in amino acids: CASSLYGNAQPQHF. The CDR3 region has the DNA TGTGCCAGCAGTTTATACGGCAACGCCCAGCCCCAGCATTTT.

A few counts support this clone. The chain links TRBV9 to TRBJ1-1; tentative D call: TRBD1 (6 bases). CDR3 length equals 15 residues. Germline values: CDR1 SGDLS, CDR2 YYNGEE. V was shortened by 0 bases and J by 3 bases, with 12 bases between the two germline ends. The CDR3 region is CASSVGWGRYTEAFF. The CDR3 nucleotides read TGTGCCAGCAGCGTAGGATGGGGGCGATACACTGAAGCTTTCTTT.

The V gene is TRBV29-1, the J gene TRBJ2-1; TRBD1 aligns across 8 bases. The junction had 3 bases not matched to a gene; V was cut back by 3 bases and J by 8 bases. CDR3 length: 12 amino acids. Looked up from germline, CDR1 is SQVTM and CDR2 is ANQGSEA. Here the CDR3 DNA reads TGCAGCGTTGAGGACAGGGACTATGAGCAGTTCTTC. It is translated as CSVEDRDYEQFF.

V and J are TRBV5-8 and TRBJ1-5; D is unresolved. The CDR3 length is 15 residues. Germline CDR1 SGHTS, CDR2 YDEGEE. V dropped 3 bases and J dropped 5 bases, with 15 bases sitting between them. The CDR3 DNA sequence: TGTGCCAGCAGCTATGACGGAGACCTCGATCAGCCCCAGCATTTT. Its protein product is CASSYDGDLDQPQHF.

The rearrangement uses TRBV7-8 and TRBJ2-5; TRBD2 matches at 9 bases. The CDR3 spans 17 residues. Germline V gene lookup returns CDR1 SGHVS and CDR2 FQNEAQ. The V gene end was trimmed by 6 bases and the J gene end by 3 bases; junction bases not matched to a gene: 14. In DNA form, the CDR3 reads TGTGCCAGCAGGCTTAGGATTGGCGGGAGGGTTGAAGAGACCCAGTACTTC. This sequence encodes CASRLRIGGRVEETQYF. Based on the CDR3 plus reference TRBV7-8 and TRBJ2-5, the full variable domain is GAGVSQSPRYKVAKRGQDVALRCDPISGHVSLFWYQQALGQGPEFLTYFQNEAQLDKSGLPSDRFFAERPEGSVSTLKIQRTQQEDSAVYLCASRLRIGGRVEETQYFGPGTRLLVL.

The chain employs TRBV14 and TRBJ2-5; TRBD2 matches 10 bases. The CDR3 consists of 18 residues. CDR1 SGHDN and CDR2 FVKESK come from the germline V gene. The V and J ends lost 0 bases and 5 bases, in that order; junction bases with no gene match: 12. The CDR3 reads CASSQDLLAGDPRETQYF. DNA for the CDR3: TGTGCCAGCAGCCAAGATCTGCTAGCGGGAGACCCGCGGGAGACCCAGTACTTC.

This chain joins TRBV11-3 and TRBJ1-1, with a tentative D call TRBD1 (6 bases). Germline V gene lookup returns CDR1 SGHNT and CDR2 YENEEA. V lost 4 bases, J lost 1 base, and 16 bases lay in between. The CDR3 extends over 16 amino acids. The DNA of the CDR3 is TGTGCCAGCAGCTGGGACATTATGGCGCCGAACACTGAAGCTTTCTTT. It is translated as CASSWDIMAPNTEAFF.

CDR3 nucleotides: TGCGCCAGCACTAAACCTCTTTTTTCCGGGAACACAGATACGCAGTATTTT. This translates into CASTKPLFSGNTDTQYF. The chain couples TRBV10-1 to TRBJ2-3; possibly TRBD2 for D (5 bases). Germline assignment: CDR1 WNHNN and CDR2 SYGVQD (reference sequence). CDR3 size: 17 residues. V dropped 7 bases and J dropped 2 bases, with 22 bases sitting between them.